This record concerns one TCR beta chain sequence. As yet, its antigen is unknown. The data are from a study of naive and memory T cell subsets. Points from the study as a whole: Possibly reflecting memory cells re-expressing CD45RA, a few larger clonotypes occurred in naive repertoires, especially CD8. A clonotype means one alpha or beta sequence, not an alpha/beta pair. Over 95% of naive TCR sequences appeared only once, unlike memory subsets.

An equimolar mix of two oligonucleotides served as the beta constant-region primer for TRBC1 and TRBC2. Four rounds of PCR amplified the ligated cDNA using nested alpha and beta constant-region primers plus SP2. Ligation attached a single-stranded oligonucleotide with a 12-nucleotide UMI and the SP2 primer to the cDNA 3' end. TCRdb called the UMI-ligation and nested PCR reads again in MiXCR, with one record for every CDR3 protein. The sample consists of approximately 140,000 distinct CDR3 sequences, roughly a fifth of them appearing once. CMV status came from CD4+ IFNgamma after overnight CMV lysate stimulation. The sequence was obtained from a human donor in good health. The source material was naive CD8+ T cells from blood.

In nucleotides, the CDR3 is TGTGCCAGCAGCTCGACTAGTCATGGTGAGCAGTTCTTC. This gives the protein CASSSTSHGEQFF. This rearrangement joins TRBV7-6 to TRBJ2-1; a possible D gene is TRBD2 (6 bases). The CDR3 totals 13 residues. V gave up 4 bases and J gave up 9 bases, with 13 bases separating them. In germline, CDR1 is SGHVS, CDR2 FNYEAQ.